This T cell receptor beta chain comes out of a study of T-cell reconstitution after alpha-beta-depleted transplantation in children. The study's findings and limits: As was reported, about two months after transplant, alpha-beta T cells came from several hundred expanded graft clones. The main origin of T-cell counts and diversity one year after transplant was newly produced T cells.

The library targeted TCRbeta and was prepared with unique molecular identifiers. From the PCR reads, TCRdb called clonotypes with MiXCR, one entry per CDR3 protein. The profile shows some 300,000 distinct CDR3 sequences, less than 9.5% of them singletons. This clonotype has a count of ten or more. Its antigen is not identified. The V gene lost 0 bases and the J gene lost 0 bases, with 15 bases spanning the gap. The CDR3 consists of 16 residues. CDR1 and CDR2 (germline): DFQATT, SNEGSKA (reference sequence). This sample comprised peripheral blood, obtained 360 days after TCRalphabeta/CD19-depleted stem cell transplant. The sequence was obtained from a female patient aged 2-10 years who had a stem cell transplant for Fanconi anemia, so the T cells may come from the graft donor. V and J are TRBV20-1 and TRBJ2-7, with D possibly being TRBD1 or TRBD2 (5 bases each). CDR3 residues: CSARDQGRLSSYEQYF. The CDR3 DNA sequence: TGCAGTGCTAGAGATCAGGGACGACTGAGCTCCTACGAGCAGTACTTC.